Below, 5 T cell receptor beta chains from the same sample are listed, as sequenced in a study of T cells in localized non-small cell lung cancer. TCRdb's copy holds only in-frame clones and misses some; the assay was immunoSEQ multiplex PCR. The sample holds some 22,000 clones; roughly 83% are singletons and the top ten take 2% to 3%. Sample: peripheral blood, taken before any cancer treatment. The receptors were sampled from a man between 40 and 70 years old with stage I lung adenocarcinoma.

J is TRBJ2-5 and V is TRBV5-5; 8 positions match TRBD2. CDR3 size: 14 residues. Germline trimming cut 4 bases from V and 5 bases from J; bases unmatched to any gene: 7. Per the germline V gene, CDR1 is SGHKS and CDR2 is YYEKEE (reference sequence). The CDR3 loop is CASSPGGSGETQYF. The CDR3 DNA follows: TGTGCCAGCAGCCCGGGGGGGTCTGGGGAGACCCAGTACTTC.

This clone was seen more than once but under ten times. The chain uses TRBV6-4 and TRBJ2-6; no clear D gene. V shed 6 bases and J shed 4 bases, with 19 bases lying between them. The CDR3 covers 17 residues. From germline, CDR1 is MRHNA and CDR2 SNTAGT. The CDR3 loop is CASRTGPRMTGANVLTF. The CDR3 nucleotides are TGTGCCAGCAGGACCGGGCCTCGAATGACCGGGGCCAACGTCCTGACTTTC.

As DNA, the CDR3 is TGTGCCAGCGGACAGGGGGCCCTGGTGGTGAATAGCAATCAGCCCCAGCATTTT. It yields the protein CASGQGALVVNSNQPQHF. The chain couples TRBV5-8 to TRBJ1-5, with TRBD1 matching over 11 bases. The CDR3 spans 18 residues. V lost 7 bases to trimming and J lost 0 bases; unmatched junction nucleotides: 12. CDR1 is SGHTS and CDR2 is YDEGEE in the germline V gene.

The J gene is TRBJ2-2, the V gene TRBV15; D is uncertain. The V and J ends lost 6 bases and 6 bases respectively, with 20 bases between them. The germline V gene encodes CDR1 LNHNV and CDR2 YYDKDF (reference sequence). The CDR3 extends over 16 amino acids. For the CDR3, the DNA is TGTGCCACCAGGGCCTGGTCCTCCCCCACAGCCGGGGAGCTGTTTTTT. Translating it yields CATRAWSSPTAGELFF.

This clone was picked up one time. V and J are TRBV5-1 and TRBJ2-1; a weak D match, TRBD2 (6 bases). CDR1 is SGHRS and CDR2 is YFSETQ in the germline V gene. V lost 4 bases to trimming and J lost 3 bases, with 20 bases between them. The CDR3 loop spans 17 amino acids. This chain's CDR3 is CASSEGPSRGFYNEQFF. In DNA form, the CDR3 reads TGCGCCAGCAGCGAGGGACCCAGCCGGGGGTTCTACAATGAGCAGTTCTTC.